The source of this TCR beta chain is a study of blood T cell repertoires in COVID-19. Trimming at V came to 3 bases and at J to 3 bases, leaving 10 bases not matched to a gene. The CDR3 length is 17 residues. CDR1 SGDLS and CDR2 YYNGEE come from the germline V gene. The repertoire was sequenced with immunoSEQ multiplex PCR; TCRdb's copy has only in-frame clones and lacks some. Found here are 190,000 or so clones, around 94% of them singletons; the top ten hold 0.6% to 0.9%. Sequencing was done on a sample of peripheral blood. This receptor was obtained from a man aged 25 to 40 with COVID-19, enrolled during active disease. This chain connects TRBV9 to TRBJ1-4, with 8 nucleotides matching TRBD1. The CDR3 sequence: CASSEEGTGRPNEKLFF. The DNA of the CDR3 is TGTGCCAGCAGCGAGGAGGGGACAGGACGCCCTAATGAAAAACTGTTTTTT.